This is a list of T cell receptor beta chains from one sample in a study of T cells in Graves' hyperthyroidism and ophthalmopathy. Each CDR3 protein gets one entry after TCRdb re-called the multiplex PCR reads with MiXCR. This sample has some 320,000 distinct CDR3 sequences; roughly 13% occur once, and the top ten carry roughly 33%. The sequenced material came from blood. These receptors came from a woman aged 35 to 49 with Graves' ophthalmopathy. Both conserved end residues are part of each CDR3. D genes are given only for firm matches. The size field is filled for only some rows; it gives once, few, many or a size class.

>-|-|TRBV5-4|TRBJ1-1
CASSSPDSLNTEAFF
TGTGCCAGCAGCTCCCCGGACAGTCTCAACACTGAAGCTTTCTTT
>many|-|TRBV2|TRBJ1-3
CASSEVGADSGNTIYF
TGTGCCAGCAGTGAAGTAGGGGCGGACTCTGGAAACACCATATATTTT
>many|-|TRBV29-1|TRBJ1-2
CSVEDQGISRQGYTF
TGCAGCGTTGAAGATCAAGGGATCTCCAGACAGGGCTACACCTTC
>-|TRBD1|TRBV4-1|TRBJ2-7
CASSLRDSVNYEQYF
TGCGCCAGCAGCCTCAGGGACAGTGTAAACTACGAGCAGTACTTC
>many|TRBD2|TRBV28|TRBJ2-7
CASSPPGLGSHEQYF
TGTGCCAGCAGCCCGCCGGGACTAGGATCACACGAGCAGTACTTC
>-|TRBD1|TRBV20-1|TRBJ1-1
CSARSGGGSTEAFF
TGCAGTGCTAGGTCAGGGGGAGGAAGCACTGAAGCTTTCTTT
>many|TRBD2|TRBV29-1|TRBJ2-3
CSAGRVTDTQYF
TGCAGTGCCGGGAGGGTTACAGATACGCAGTATTTT
>many|TRBD2|TRBV6-1|TRBJ2-1
CASSLGTSGGGDEQFF
TGTGCCAGCAGTTTAGGGACTAGCGGGGGGGGCGATGAGCAGTTCTTC
>many|-|TRBV20-1|TRBJ1-1
CSARGLDKNTEAFF
TGCAGTGCTAGGGGCCTGGACAAGAACACTGAAGCTTTCTTT
>-|-|TRBV6-6|TRBJ2-3
CASSYLPTSTDTQYF
TGTGCCAGCAGTTACTTACCTACTAGCACAGATACGCAGTATTTT
>many|TRBD2|TRBV20-1|TRBJ2-7
CSARDLAGLYEQYF
TGCAGTGCTAGAGACCTAGCGGGACTCTACGAGCAGTACTTC
>many|-|TRBV7-2|TRBJ2-2
CASSLVTTGELFF
TGTGCCAGCAGCCTAGTGACCACCGGGGAGCTGTTTTTT
>many|-|TRBV27|TRBJ1-2
CASSSYRDGQSYGYTF
TGTGCCAGCAGTTCGTACCGGGACGGACAATCCTATGGCTACACCTTC
>many|TRBD2|TRBV11-2|TRBJ2-3
CASSSRWTRSSTDTQYF
TGTGCCAGCAGCTCTAGATGGACTAGGAGTTCTACAGATACGCAGTATTTT
>few|TRBD1|TRBV29-1|TRBJ1-1
CSVTGTGGSEAFF
TGCAGCGTTACCGGGACAGGCGGTTCTGAAGCTTTCTTT
>-|-|TRBV29-1|TRBJ2-7
CSVENRDYEQYF
TGCAGCGTTGAAAACAGGGACTACGAGCAGTACTTC
>-|-|TRBV12-3/TRBV12-4|TRBJ2-7
CASSLSLLSYEQYF
TGTGCCAGCAGTTTATCACTCCTATCCTACGAGCAGTACTTC
>many|-|TRBV20-1|TRBJ2-7
CSAREGLRSSYEQYF
TGCAGTGCTAGAGAGGGACTTAGGAGCTCCTACGAGCAGTACTTC
>-|TRBD1|TRBV10-1|TRBJ2-5
CARTPGQGAWETQYF
TGCGCCAGGACACCGGGACAGGGGGCGTGGGAGACCCAGTACTTC
>-|-|TRBV11-3|TRBJ2-7
CASSGSTAEQYF
TGTGCCAGCAGCGGCTCAACTGCCGAGCAGTACTTC
>few|-|TRBV5-6|TRBJ1-3
CASSFRTVQSGNTIYF
TGTGCCAGCAGCTTCCGGACGGTTCAGTCTGGAAACACCATATATTTT
>few|-|TRBV5-5|TRBJ2-1
CASSLGVGGVRNEQFF
TGTGCCAGCAGCTTGGGGGTAGGGGGAGTCAGGAATGAGCAGTTCTTC
>many|TRBD1|TRBV2|TRBJ2-3
CASNRDRGTADTQYF
TGTGCCAGCAACCGGGACAGGGGGACCGCAGATACGCAGTATTTT
>few|TRBD1|TRBV15|TRBJ2-2
CATSRWGTENTGELFF
TGTGCCACCAGCAGATGGGGGACAGAGAACACCGGGGAGCTGTTTTTT
>few|TRBD2|TRBV20-1|TRBJ2-1
CSAEPRTSAYNEQFF
TGCAGTGCTGAACCCCGGACTAGCGCATACAATGAGCAGTTCTTC
>many|TRBD2|TRBV11-2|TRBJ2-7
CASSLSRTSYEQYF
TGTGCCAGCAGCTTATCCCGGACTAGCTACGAGCAGTACTTC
>-|TRBD2|TRBV9|TRBJ2-1
CASSAPLGGSTDEQFF
TGTGCCAGCAGCGCCCCACTGGGCGGGAGTACGGATGAGCAGTTCTTC
>few|-|TRBV5-1|TRBJ2-5
CASSSSGTYQETQYF
TGCGCCAGCAGCTCATCCGGGACGTACCAAGAGACCCAGTACTTC
>few|TRBD1|TRBV28|TRBJ2-7
CASDGDRSYEQYF
TGTGCCAGCGACGGGGACAGGTCCTACGAGCAGTACTTC
>few|TRBD2|TRBV11-2|TRBJ2-5
CASSLDQGSGSGQETQYF
TGTGCCAGCAGCTTAGATCAGGGTAGCGGGAGTGGCCAAGAGACCCAGTACTTC
>-|TRBD1|TRBV6-1|TRBJ2-2
CASSTRDRGTGELFF
TGTGCCAGCAGCACGAGGGACAGGGGCACCGGGGAGCTGTTTTTT
>many|-|TRBV7-9|TRBJ1-1
CASSLDKINTEAFF
TGTGCCAGCAGCTTGGACAAGATAAACACTGAAGCTTTCTTT
>many|-|TRBV2|TRBJ2-3
CASLARDSSTDTQYF
TGTGCCAGCCTGGCGAGGGACTCTAGCACAGATACGCAGTATTTT
>many|TRBD2|TRBV11-2|TRBJ2-7
CASSPWTSGGAYEQYF
TGTGCCAGCAGCCCTTGGACTAGCGGGGGAGCCTACGAGCAGTACTTC
>-|TRBD2|TRBV14|TRBJ2-1
CASNHLGAGDNEQFF
TGTGCCAGCAATCATTTAGGAGCGGGAGACAATGAGCAGTTCTTC
>-|-|TRBV25-1|TRBJ1-5
CASSARDANQPQHF
TGTGCCAGCAGTGCCCGGGACGCCAATCAGCCCCAGCATTTT
>many|-|TRBV28|TRBJ1-3
CASSGDVTIYF
TGTGCCAGCAGTGGTGACGTCACCATATATTTT
>many|TRBD1|TRBV20-1|TRBJ2-5
CSASTTGLETQYF
TGCAGTGCGAGTACGACAGGGCTAGAGACCCAGTACTTC
>few|-|TRBV5-1|TRBJ2-3
CASSWGWRTNTDTQYF
TGCGCCAGCAGCTGGGGGTGGCGGACTAACACAGATACGCAGTATTTT
>many|-|TRBV27|TRBJ1-2
CASSLIGRGRGNYGYTF
TGTGCCAGCAGTTTAATAGGCAGGGGACGGGGTAACTATGGCTACACCTTC
>few|TRBD1|TRBV6-1|TRBJ2-7
CASTLGTGLYEQYF
TGTGCCAGTACCCTTGGGACAGGCTTATACGAGCAGTACTTC